A single sample is the source of the 20 T cell receptor beta chains below, sequenced in a study of blood T cell repertoires in COVID-19. Only in-frame clones appear in the TCRdb table, and some are missing; sequencing was by immunoSEQ multiplex PCR. The data contain about 160,000 clones, 85% to 95% of them singletons. Material: peripheral blood. The receptors were sampled from a woman in her 50s with acute or convalescent COVID-19.

The chain is built from TRBV9 and TRBJ2-6; D remains ambiguous. V lost 4 bases to trimming and J lost 1 base, with 9 bases between them. Germline values: CDR1 SGDLS, CDR2 YYNGEE. The CDR3 totals 15 residues. The CDR3 is CASSPEASGANVLTF. CDR3 nucleotide sequence: TGTGCCAGCAGCCCCGAAGCTTCTGGGGCCAACGTCCTGACTTTC.

The chain combines TRBV6-2 or TRBV6-3 with TRBJ2-6; unclear D gene. This CDR3 is 14 amino acids long. CDR1 and CDR2 (germline): MNHEY, SVGEGT. The V gene lost 3 bases and the J gene lost 0 bases, with 3 bases spanning the gap. The CDR3 sequence: CASSYRSGANVLTF. The CDR3 coding sequence is TGTGCCAGCAGTTATCGCTCTGGGGCCAACGTCCTGACTTTC.

The V gene is TRBV7-3, the J gene TRBJ1-1; D is ambiguous. V was cut by 5 bases and J by 1 base, with 14 bases left in between. Germline CDR1 SGHTA, CDR2 FQGTGA. The CDR3 spans 15 residues. The CDR3 nucleotides are TGTGCCAGCAGCCCATCAATCAACTCGAACACTGAAGCTTTCTTT. Protein: CASSPSINSNTEAFF.

The V and J genes are TRBV28 and TRBJ2-7; 10 bases agree with TRBD2. The V gene's germline CDR1 is MDHEN and CDR2 SYDVKM. The trim removed 2 bases at V and 6 bases at J, leaving 1 base unmatched. The length of the CDR3 is 13 residues. CDR3 sequence reads: CASSLLAGAEQYF. CDR3 nucleotides: TGTGCCAGCAGTTTACTAGCGGGAGCCGAGCAGTACTTC.

J is TRBJ1-1 and V is TRBV28; 9 bases align to TRBD1. The V and J ends lost 9 bases and 11 bases, in that order; junction bases with no gene match: 10. CDR1 and CDR2 (germline): MDHEN, SYDVKM. This CDR3 region has 12 residues. CDR3 protein: CASTFTGGAAFF. The CDR3, as DNA: TGTGCCAGTACTTTCACAGGGGGCGCGGCTTTCTTT.

The chain recombines TRBV6-5 with TRBJ1-4; tentative D call: TRBD1 (5 bases). This CDR3 contains 15 residues. Deletions cut 6 bases from V and 0 bases from J, with 11 bases between. Germline assignment: CDR1 MNHEY and CDR2 SVGAGI. Written as DNA, the CDR3 is TGTGCCAGCAGACCACAGGACGCAACTAATGAAAAACTGTTTTTT. Its translation is CASRPQDATNEKLFF.

The chain employs TRBV30 and TRBJ1-2; TRBD1 is a possible D gene (6 bases). Germline V CDR1 and CDR2: GTSNPN, SVGIG (reference sequence). The CDR3 sequence is 12 residues long. Trimming cost V 3 bases and J 3 bases, with 8 bases left between them. The CDR3 loop reads CAWRPGDYGYTF. CDR3 coding DNA: TGTGCCTGGAGGCCAGGGGACTATGGCTACACCTTC.

A word on this clone: At one of its ends the junction is not consistent with the germline gene, which may arise from a read error. This chain connects TRBV7-9 to TRBJ2-7; TRBD1 might be the D (7 bases). This CDR3 is 14 amino acids long. Germline loops: CDR1 SEHNR, CDR2 FQNEAQ (reference sequence). The CDR3 nucleotides read TGTGCCAGCAGCTTAGCAGGCGGGACAGAGCAGTGGAGATTC. Its translation is CASSLAGGTEQWRF.

The chain joins TRBV7-6 to TRBJ1-6, with 9 bases lining up with TRBD1. Germline assignment: CDR1 SGHVS and CDR2 FNYEAQ. Trimming cost V 0 bases and J 9 bases; bases outside gene matches: 6. The CDR3 covers 16 residues. CDR3 DNA: TGTGCCAGCAGCTTAGCCTCAACAGGGGGCGGTTCACCCCTCCACTTT. Amino acids: CASSLASTGGGSPLHF. The full variable domain, completed using reference TRBV7-6 and TRBJ1-6, is GAGVSQSPRYKVTKRGQDVALRCDPISGHVSLYWYRQALGQGPEFLTYFNYEAQQDKSGLPNDRFSAERPEGSISTLTIQRTEQRDSAMYRCASSLASTGGGSPLHFGNGTRLTVT.

This chain connects TRBV4-1 to TRBJ2-1; D might be TRBD2 (6 bases). There are 17 residues in the CDR3. Germline CDR1 and CDR2: MGHRA and YSYEKL. V was pared by 4 bases and J by 7 bases, with 23 bases between. The CDR3: CASSRGLGGTLGNEQFF. The CDR3 DNA is TGCGCCAGCAGCCGGGGGTTGGGGGGTACGTTGGGTAATGAGCAGTTCTTC.

The chain employs TRBV13 and TRBJ2-5; weak D call: TRBD2 (6 bases). CDR1 is PRHDT, CDR2 FYEKMQ, per germline (reference sequence). The CDR3 spans 13 residues. V was shortened by 5 bases and J by 1 base, with 8 bases between the two germline ends. The CDR3 DNA reads as TGTGCCAGCAGCCCCGGGAGCCAAGAGACCCAGTACTTC. Translation gives CASSPGSQETQYF.

The CDR3 loop reads CASRSLLGQNYGYTF. The CDR3 DNA reads as TGTGCCAGCAGATCTCTACTGGGACAGAACTATGGCTACACCTTC. V usage is TRBV28 and J usage is TRBJ1-2; 7 nucleotides align to TRBD1. This CDR3 is 15 amino acids long. J was trimmed by 2 bases and V by 6 bases; bases with no gene match: 9. Germline CDR1 and CDR2: MDHEN and SYDVKM.

This chain connects TRBV21-1 to TRBJ1-2. TRBV21-1 is recorded as a pseudogene. The CDR3 is made up of 15 amino acids. CDR3 sequence: CASTLRSRIRYGYTF. The CDR3 DNA is TGTGCCAGCACGTTAAGAAGCCGAATTCGCTATGGCTACACCTTC.

The V and J genes are TRBV3-1 (or the pseudogene TRBV3-2) and TRBJ2-3, with D perhaps matching TRBD1 (6 bases). Germline CDR1 LGHDT, CDR2 YNNKEL (reference sequence). The V end was cut by 5 bases, the J end by 2 bases, with 23 bases between. This CDR3 is built from 18 residues. CDR3: CASSYSYPPDSFTDTQYF. The CDR3 region has the DNA TGTGCCAGCAGCTATTCTTACCCCCCGGACAGTTTCACAGATACGCAGTATTTT.

The gene calls are TRBV4-1 and TRBJ1-4, with unresolved D. With 0 bases removed from V and 4 bases from J, the gap between germline ends came to 9 bases. There are 15 residues in the CDR3. The germline V gene has CDR1 MGHRA and CDR2 YSYEKL. The CDR3 nucleotides are TGCGCCAGCAGCCAAGAAGCGAGGGTTAATGAAAAACTGTTTTTT. Translation gives CASSQEARVNEKLFF.

The chain has TRBV10-2 and TRBJ2-2; 13 bases align to TRBD2. In germline, CDR1 is WSHSY, CDR2 SAAADI. The CDR3 has 14 amino acids. Trimming took 8 bases from V and 5 from J; bases not matched to a gene: 2. CDR3 sequence: CASLGLAGTGELFF. CDR3 nucleotide sequence: TGCGCCAGCCTGGGACTAGCGGGGACCGGGGAGCTGTTTTTT.

The V gene is TRBV9, the J gene TRBJ2-1, with 8 bases lining up with TRBD2. CDR3 length: 15 amino acids. Germline CDR1 is SGDLS and CDR2 is YYNGEE. Trimming at V came to 0 bases and at J to 3 bases, leaving 2 bases not matched to a gene. Here the CDR3 DNA reads TGTGCCAGCAGCGTAGTTAGCGGGGTCTACAATGAGCAGTTCTTC. It translates to CASSVVSGVYNEQFF.

The gene calls are TRBV4-1 and TRBJ1-4; the D gene is possibly TRBD1 (6 bases). Germline CDR1 reads MGHRA; CDR2 reads YSYEKL. This CDR3 comprises 15 residues. V dropped 0 bases and J dropped 5 bases, with 10 bases sitting between them. CDR3 in DNA: TGCGCCAGCAGCCAAGAGGGGGCACTAAATGAAAAACTGTTTTTT. Translating gives CASSQEGALNEKLFF.

The gene calls are TRBV10-1 and TRBJ2-1; maybe TRBD2 (6 bases). With 2 bases removed from V and 6 bases from J, the gap between germline ends came to 17 bases. The CDR3 length is 16 residues. Germline assignment: CDR1 WNHNN and CDR2 SYGVQD (reference sequence). CDR3 bases: TGCGCCAGCAGTGAGACTAGCCCCATGTCGGGCAATGAGCAGTTCTTC. This gives the protein CASSETSPMSGNEQFF.

V and J are TRBV18 and TRBJ2-3, with 7 positions matching TRBD2. There are 14 residues in the CDR3. CDR1 and CDR2 (germline): KGHSH, LQKENI. V trimming: 1 base; J trimming: 6 bases; junction bases outside the gene matches: 4. CDR3 bases: TGTGCCAGCTCACCACGGCGGGAGACCGATACGCAGTATTTT. Encoded protein: CASSPRRETDTQYF.